What follows are 17 T cell receptor beta chains derived from one specimen sequenced in a study of cytomegalovirus exposure and HLA in healthy donors. The repertoire was sequenced with immunoSEQ multiplex PCR; TCRdb's copy has only in-frame clones and lacks some. The profile shows over 150,000 clones, approximately 86% of them singletons. The specimen was PBMCs. The receptors were sampled from a human donor in good health.

The J gene is TRBJ1-2, the V gene TRBV19; no reliable D call. V gave up 6 bases and J gave up 7 bases, with 15 bases separating them. The V gene's germline CDR1 is LNHDA and CDR2 SQIVND (reference sequence). The CDR3 loop spans 13 amino acids. CDR3 DNA: TGTGCCAGTAGGTATCAGGCGATGGGTGGCTACACCTTC. Its translation: CASRYQAMGGYTF.

The chain is built from TRBV2 and TRBJ1-2; D gene uncertain. Germline loops: CDR1 SNHLY, CDR2 FYNNEI. Trimming shortened V by 2 bases and J by 4 bases, and 14 bases separated the two germline ends. There are 15 residues in the CDR3. The DNA for the CDR3 is TGTGCCAGCAGTGAAAGCAGATACCGAGGCTATGGCTACACCTTC. Translation: CASSESRYRGYGYTF.

The chain recombines TRBV9 with TRBJ2-3; D gene ambiguous. Trimming shortened V by 3 bases and J by 4 bases, and 9 bases separated the two germline ends. Per germline, CDR1 SGDLS and CDR2 YYNGEE. The CDR3 is 13 amino acids. CDR3 amino acids: CASSAQSADTQYF. For the CDR3, the DNA is TGTGCCAGCAGCGCCCAATCGGCAGATACGCAGTATTTT.

The V and J genes are TRBV19 and TRBJ2-3; 9 positions agree with TRBD1. This CDR3 has 14 amino acids. Germline CDR1 reads LNHDA; CDR2 reads SQIVND (reference sequence). Trimming took 7 bases from V and 1 from J; bases not matched to a gene: 3. The CDR3 DNA follows: TGTGCCAGTAATCGGGACAGGGGCACAGATACGCAGTATTTT. Protein product: CASNRDRGTDTQYF.

V gene TRBV28 combines with J gene TRBJ2-7; a possible D gene is TRBD1 (5 bases). Trimming pared 8 bases from V and 4 bases from J, leaving 27 bases between. The germline V gene has CDR1 MDHEN and CDR2 SYDVKM. CDR3 size: 17 residues. CDR3 loop: CASSSRRALGGVYEQYF. In DNA form, the CDR3 reads TGTGCCAGCTCCTCACGCAGGGCCTTGGGTGGGGTATACGAGCAGTACTTC. Using reference TRBV28 and TRBJ2-7 for the parts outside the CDR3, the full variable domain is DVKVTQSSRYLVKRTGEKVFLECVQDMDHENMFWYRQDPGLGLRLIYFSYDVKMKEKGDIPEGYSVSREKKERFSLILESASTNQTSMYLCASSSRRALGGVYEQYFGPGTRLTVT.

The genes are TRBV2 and TRBJ2-7; D unresolved. Germline V gives CDR1 SNHLY, CDR2 FYNNEI. Deletions cut 4 bases from V and 1 base from J, with 8 bases between. The CDR3 contains 13 residues. CDR3 in amino acids: CASSVLQSYEQYF. DNA for the CDR3: TGTGCCAGCAGTGTTTTACAGTCCTACGAGCAGTACTTC.

The J gene is TRBJ1-1, the V gene TRBV9, with TRBD1 matching over 7 bases. Looked up from germline, CDR1 is SGDLS and CDR2 is YYNGEE. The ends lost 3 bases at V and 8 bases at J; junction bases unmatched: 4. The CDR3 runs 12 residues. The CDR3 reads CASSGGGQEAFF. Written as DNA, the CDR3 is TGTGCCAGCAGCGGAGGGGGACAGGAAGCTTTCTTT.

V and J are TRBV5-3 and TRBJ2-1; TRBD1 matches at 8 bases. TRBV5-3 is marked as an open reading frame, function uncertain. The CDR3 sequence is 17 residues long. V shed 0 bases and J 4 bases; nucleotides not matched to a gene: 9. CDR3 region: CARSLAGGPLPYNEQFF. Written as DNA, the CDR3 is TGTGCCAGAAGCTTGGCAGGGGGCCCGTTACCATACAATGAGCAGTTCTTC.

This clone has a single count. This rearrangement joins TRBV7-8 to TRBJ2-1; 7 bases are a match to TRBD1. CDR1 and CDR2 (germline): SGHVS, FQNEAQ. Germline trimming cut 0 bases from V and 3 bases from J; bases unmatched to any gene: 5. This CDR3 comprises 16 residues. Here the CDR3 reads CASSLAPGQIYNEQFF. In DNA form, the CDR3 reads TGTGCCAGCAGCTTAGCACCGGGACAGATCTACAATGAGCAGTTCTTC.

As regards this clone: This CDR3 is also generated by other DNA sequences in the sample. The CDR3 DNA reads as TGTGCCAGCAGACGAGGAGGCTCCTACGAGCAGTACTTC. The encoded protein is CASRRGGSYEQYF. The V and J genes are TRBV14 and TRBJ2-7; weak D call: TRBD2 (5 bases). The V end lost 6 bases, the J end lost 0 bases, and 9 bases lay between the germline ends. The germline V gene encodes CDR1 SGHDN and CDR2 FVKESK. The CDR3 spans 13 residues.

This chain joins TRBV4-1 and TRBJ1-2; tentative D call: TRBD1 (6 bases). V lost 0 bases, J lost 4 bases, and 18 bases lay in between. CDR3 length: 17 residues. From germline, CDR1 is MGHRA and CDR2 YSYEKL. The DNA for the CDR3 is TGCGCCAGCAGCCAAGAGAGGACAGCAAATACTTTCTATGGCTACACCTTC. As protein: CASSQERTANTFYGYTF.

The CDR3 DNA follows: TGTGCCAGCAGCCAGGGGCCGAGCACAGATACGCAGTATTTT. Translated, it gives CASSQGPSTDTQYF. The gene calls are TRBV2 and TRBJ2-3; D might be TRBD1 (6 bases). Trimming cost V 6 bases and J 0 bases, with 10 bases left between them. CDR3 length: 14 residues. Germline CDR1 SNHLY, CDR2 FYNNEI. Together with reference TRBV2 and TRBJ2-3, the CDR3 gives the full variable domain: EPEVTQTPSHQVTQMGQEVILRCVPISNHLYFYWYRQILGQKVEFLVSFYNNEISEKSEIFDDQFSVERPDGSNFTLKIRSTKLEDSAMYFCASSQGPSTDTQYFGPGTRLTVL.

CDR3 in amino acids: CATSWTSGVGGDTQYF. The CDR3 DNA sequence: TGTGCCACCAGCTGGACTAGCGGGGTGGGAGGGGATACGCAGTATTTT. The rearrangement uses TRBV15 and TRBJ2-3, with 12 bases matching TRBD2. This CDR3 is 16 amino acids long. Trimming cost V 5 bases and J 6 bases; bases outside gene matches: 9. CDR1 and CDR2 from the germline V gene are LNHNV and YYDKDF (reference sequence).

The chain employs TRBV29-1 and TRBJ2-7; 12 bases agree with TRBD2. This CDR3 contains 15 residues. Unmatched junction bases numbered 9, after V lost 4 bases and J lost 5 bases. CDR1 is SQVTM and CDR2 is ANQGSEA in the germline V gene. CDR3: CSVGLTSGSANEQYF. The CDR3 DNA is TGCAGCGTTGGCCTGACTAGCGGGAGTGCCAACGAGCAGTACTTC.

This clone has just one count. The rearrangement uses TRBV7-2 and TRBJ2-7, with unresolved D. The CDR3 is 17 residues long. CDR1 is SGHTA and CDR2 is FQGNSA in the germline V gene. V lost 1 base and J lost 4, with 20 bases in between. This chain's CDR3 is CASSLGPGRETPYEQYF. The CDR3 DNA is TGTGCCAGCAGCTTAGGTCCAGGCAGAGAAACCCCTTACGAGCAGTACTTC. The complete variable domain, with remaining parts taken from reference TRBV7-2 and TRBJ2-7, reads GAGVSQSPSNKVTEKGKDVELRCDPISGHTALYWYRQSLGQGLEFLIYFQGNSAPDKSGLPSDRFSAERTGGSVSTLTIQRTQQEDSAVYLCASSLGPGRETPYEQYFGPGTRLTVT.

V is TRBV28 and J is TRBJ1-2; TRBD1 matches 8 bases. CDR3 length equals 16 residues. J gave up 4 bases and V 4 bases, and 11 bases lay outside the gene matches. Germline V gene data show CDR1 as MDHEN and CDR2 as SYDVKM. As DNA, the CDR3 is TGTGCCAGCAGTTGTACAGGGGGAAGAGGATGCTATGGCTACACCTTC. It yields the protein CASSCTGGRGCYGYTF.

This clone was detected once. The chain joins TRBV5-1 to TRBJ2-1, with a tentative D call TRBD2 (5 bases). Trimming took off 4 bases at V and 4 bases at J, with 12 bases between the two ends. The germline gives CDR1 SGHRS, CDR2 YFSETQ. The CDR3 is 14 residues long. The CDR3 region is CASSPGERYNEQFF. The CDR3 DNA reads as TGCGCCAGCAGCCCCGGGGAGAGATACAATGAGCAGTTCTTC.